This T cell receptor (beta chain) was observed in a study of T cells after yellow fever vaccination. Germline V gene data show CDR1 as SGHTA and CDR2 as FQGNSA. With 9 bases removed from V and 6 bases from J, the gap between germline ends came to 19 bases. CDR3 length: 14 amino acids. MiXCR was run by TCRdb on the 5' RACE reads, yielding one entry per CDR3 protein. The data hold over 300,000 distinct CDR3 sequences, with 6.8% observed a single time. The sample consisted of PBMCs, taken approximately 40 days after the first yellow fever vaccination. This sequence was found in a man aged 18 to 29 who received the YFV17D yellow fever vaccine. The chain links TRBV7-2 to TRBJ2-3, with D perhaps TRBD1 or TRBD2 (6 bases each). The chain's CDR3 is CASSRRGAPDTQYF. The CDR3 coding sequence is TGTGCCAGTAGCCGGAGGGGGGCCCCGGATACGCAGTATTTT.